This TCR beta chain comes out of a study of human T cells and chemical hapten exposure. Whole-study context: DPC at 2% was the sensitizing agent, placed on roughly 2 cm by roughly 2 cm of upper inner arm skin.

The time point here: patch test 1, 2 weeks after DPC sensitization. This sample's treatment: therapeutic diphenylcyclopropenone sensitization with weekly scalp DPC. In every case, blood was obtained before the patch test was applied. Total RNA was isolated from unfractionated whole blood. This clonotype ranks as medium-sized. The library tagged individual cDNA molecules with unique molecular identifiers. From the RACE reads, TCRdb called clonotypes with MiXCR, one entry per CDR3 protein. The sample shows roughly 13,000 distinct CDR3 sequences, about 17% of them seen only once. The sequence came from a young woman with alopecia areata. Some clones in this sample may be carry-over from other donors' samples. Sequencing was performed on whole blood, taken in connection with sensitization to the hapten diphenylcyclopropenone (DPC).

The DNA of the CDR3 is TGCGCCAGCAGTGAAAACGGCCTAGCGGGGGAGAACAATGAGCAGTTCTTC. Translation: CASSENGLAGENNEQFF. The chain has TRBV10-1 and TRBJ2-1; 10 nucleotides line up with TRBD2. The CDR3 runs to 17 residues. Germline values: CDR1 WNHNN, CDR2 SYGVQD (reference sequence). With V trimmed by 3 bases and J by 5 bases, 10 bases remained unmatched.